This entry describes one T cell receptor (beta chain). This clonotype appeared many times. It has no known antigen specificity. Qualities for individual bases were not recorded, and no much larger clone is one base off. The sample is drawn from a study of T-cell memory formation after mild COVID-19 (dated by TCRdb to the early 2020s). Regarding the research as a whole: TCR sequence clusters from the two donors were found to be largely donor specific. Two young, previously healthy adult volunteers, one female and one male, were included in the cohort. T-cell clones expanding and contracting after mild COVID-19 in a couple of donors were tracked by longitudinal TCRalpha and TCRbeta repertoire sequencing.

Ficoll-Paque density gradient centrifugation was used to isolate PBMCs. Summary of the overall study and its limitations: Contracting CD4+ clones were located mainly in the CM and EM memory subsets, whereas CD8+ clones were found to be enriched in EMRA. From day 15 to 85, contracting clones showed balanced CD4/CD8 phenotypes, whereas a second wave of clones that expanded from day 15 to 37 leaned towards CD4+. Some responding clones were found in pre-infection memory, which suggests that pre-existing cross-reactive memory T cells took part in the SARS-CoV-2 response. The study covered only two mild cases, and larger cohorts including severe cases with pre-infection samples were considered necessary. SARS-CoV-2 specificity of the second-wave clones peaking on day 37 was not confirmed.

The germline V gene encodes CDR1 MNHEY and CDR2 SMNVEV (reference sequence). Reading from cysteine to phenylalanine, the CDR3 counts 15 amino acids. Just the 45-base CDR3 DNA is kept, in frame starting at base 1. The V end gives up 2 bases and the J end 6 bases, leaving 5 bases in the junction not matched to a gene. Sequencer: Illumina NovaSeq 6000. TCRalpha and TCRbeta cDNA libraries were constructed by 5'RACE with constant-segment primers, with sample barcodes and unique molecular identifiers being introduced. Trizol reagent was used to extract RNA from every sample. The libraries were amplified in two PCR steps, and the second step added a second sample barcode and Illumina TruSeq adapters. Sequencing of libraries was performed on an Illumina NovaSeq with 2 x 150 bp paired-end reads. In the source study's methods: Reads were demultiplexed and collapsed into UMI-guided consensus sequences with migec v1.2.7. With mixcr v2.1.11, UMI consensuses were aligned to TRA and TRB V and J templates and assembled into clonotypes. A clonotype was counted as expanded or contracted only if both edgeR and NoisET called the change significant, with noise models trained on biological replicates. For edgeR calls, the thresholds were a false discovery rate-adjusted p below 0.01 and a log2 fold-change of 1. As an exploratory analysis of dynamics, max-normalized trajectories of the 1000 most abundant clonotypes were examined by PCA with hierarchical clustering. Separately sequenced CD4+ and CD8+ repertoires were used to assign the CD4 or CD8 phenotype of responding clones. The public reads were run again by TCRdb, first through fastp at Q25 and then through MiXCR, and only productive beta chains were kept. Merged by CDR3 protein, the rows form single entries marked with the most common genes and DNA. Clone size and V and J calls follow TCRdb, not the original study. Counted in this sample were about 310,000 distinct CDR3 sequences; 15% to 20% of them appeared once. The leading ten clones occupy about 21% of the sample.

The sequenced sample was PBMCs or a T cell subset sorted from them (not recorded which). The chain is made from TRBV27 and TRBJ1-1, and 11 junction bases match TRBD1. This sequence originates from a man aged 18 to 30 who had mild COVID-19 (a few samples of this study predate the infection). The sample titles of this study are shuffled in the database, so cell type and time point are left out; the donor was told from shared clones. The DNA is TGTGCCAGCAGTTTACGGGACAGGGGGATGCCTGAAGCTTTCTTT. Translated, it gives CASSLRDRGMPEAFF.